These T cell receptor beta chains were read from a single sample in a study of blood T cell repertoires in COVID-19. Some clones are missing from TCRdb's copy, which holds only in-frame ones; the method was immunoSEQ multiplex PCR. Here the sample spans 50,000 to 65,000 clones, 82% being singletons. Sequenced material: peripheral blood. The origin of the receptors is a woman aged 55-69 years with acute or convalescent COVID-19. The CDR3 runs from the conserved cysteine through the conserved F or W.

CDR3 protein: CAWSRSTAPNTEAFF; V gene: TRBV30; J gene: TRBJ1-1; CDR3 length: 15
CDR3 protein: CASSLGETTEAFF; V gene: TRBV6-2/TRBV6-3; J gene: TRBJ1-1; CDR3 length: 13
CDR3 protein: CATSRGPGLAPADTQYF; V gene: TRBV15; J gene: TRBJ2-3; CDR3 length: 17
CDR3 protein: CASSIIGTGATSNQPQHF; V gene: TRBV19; J gene: TRBJ1-5; CDR3 length: 18
CDR3 protein: CASKVPGNTNTGELFF; V gene: TRBV2; J gene: TRBJ2-2; CDR3 length: 16
CDR3 protein: CASSEPGEPQHF; V gene: TRBV11-2; J gene: TRBJ1-5; CDR3 length: 12
CDR3 protein: CASSLYREGGNTIYF; V gene: TRBV11-2; J gene: TRBJ1-3; CDR3 length: 15
CDR3 protein: CSVGLQDIQYF; V gene: TRBV29-1; J gene: TRBJ2-4; CDR3 length: 11
CDR3 protein: CASSKTGAWTGELFF; V gene: TRBV27; J gene: TRBJ2-2; CDR3 length: 15
CDR3 protein: CASSDSGLVKNIQYF; V gene: TRBV2; J gene: TRBJ2-4; CDR3 length: 15
CDR3 protein: CASSPQGHEQFF; V gene: TRBV9; J gene: TRBJ2-1; CDR3 length: 12
CDR3 protein: CASRATGHYGYTF; V gene: TRBV14; J gene: TRBJ1-2; CDR3 length: 13
CDR3 protein: CASSWTGDSGYTF; V gene: TRBV6-1; J gene: TRBJ1-2; CDR3 length: 13
CDR3 protein: CAKRASESYEQYF; V gene: TRBV2; J gene: TRBJ2-7; CDR3 length: 13
CDR3 protein: CATSPLAGIGTDTQYF; V gene: TRBV15; J gene: TRBJ2-3; CDR3 length: 16
CDR3 protein: CASSQDISDREKLFF; V gene: TRBV4-1; J gene: TRBJ1-4; CDR3 length: 15
CDR3 protein: CASSPTIWDRASSYEQYF; V gene: TRBV7-9; J gene: TRBJ2-7; CDR3 length: 18
CDR3 protein: CASSPPVVQGGNTIYF; V gene: TRBV5-6; J gene: TRBJ1-3; CDR3 length: 16
CDR3 protein: CASSGRGGPFSYEQYF; V gene: TRBV5-5; J gene: TRBJ2-7; CDR3 length: 16
CDR3 protein: CASSLVASNEQFF; V gene: TRBV7-2; J gene: TRBJ2-1; CDR3 length: 13
CDR3 protein: CASSMSGTPSGNEQFF; V gene: TRBV7-8; J gene: TRBJ2-1; CDR3 length: 16
CDR3 protein: CASSLFEPGELFF; V gene: TRBV5-1; J gene: TRBJ2-2; CDR3 length: 13
CDR3 protein: CASGGWAREKLFF; V gene: TRBV7-9; J gene: TRBJ1-4; CDR3 length: 13
CDR3 protein: CASSLRDRYSPLHF; V gene: TRBV7-9; J gene: TRBJ1-6; CDR3 length: 14
CDR3 protein: CASSGGGSSYNSPLHF; V gene: TRBV7-9; J gene: TRBJ1-6; CDR3 length: 16
CDR3 protein: CAISAQDSPLHF; V gene: TRBV10-3; J gene: TRBJ1-6; CDR3 length: 12
CDR3 protein: CASSLGGQGNTGELFF; V gene: TRBV7-2; J gene: TRBJ2-2; CDR3 length: 16
CDR3 protein: CASSSGQGAGEAFF; V gene: TRBV7-9; J gene: TRBJ1-1; CDR3 length: 14
CDR3 protein: CAASLQQNTEAFF; V gene: TRBV4-3; J gene: TRBJ1-1; CDR3 length: 13
CDR3 protein: CAISELTAERGEAFF; V gene: TRBV10-3; J gene: TRBJ1-1; CDR3 length: 15
CDR3 protein: CASSLDPGRVEQFF; V gene: TRBV11-2; J gene: TRBJ2-1; CDR3 length: 14
CDR3 protein: CASSESQDEKLFF; V gene: TRBV9; J gene: TRBJ1-4; CDR3 length: 13
CDR3 protein: CASKATGSDNGQFF; V gene: TRBV6-5; J gene: TRBJ2-1; CDR3 length: 14
CDR3 protein: CASSSTKALTDTQYF; V gene: TRBV9; J gene: TRBJ2-3; CDR3 length: 15
CDR3 protein: CASSLGGATNEKLFF; V gene: TRBV5-4; J gene: TRBJ1-4; CDR3 length: 15
CDR3 protein: CATAVRPTGEYQPQHF; V gene: TRBV19; J gene: TRBJ1-5; CDR3 length: 16
CDR3 protein: CASSARDSSGYTF; V gene: TRBV7-8; J gene: TRBJ1-2; CDR3 length: 13
CDR3 protein: CASSQVRGEQYF; V gene: TRBV3-1/TRBV3-2; J gene: TRBJ2-7; CDR3 length: 12
CDR3 protein: CAWSAGTGRREQYF; V gene: TRBV30; J gene: TRBJ2-7; CDR3 length: 14
CDR3 protein: CASRAGRWGTEAFF; V gene: TRBV6-5; J gene: TRBJ1-1; CDR3 length: 14
CDR3 protein: CASSPTGGAYEQYF; V gene: TRBV7-3; J gene: TRBJ2-7; CDR3 length: 14
CDR3 protein: CASRSIGLYTF; V gene: TRBV27; J gene: TRBJ1-2; CDR3 length: 11